This TCR beta chain was recovered during a study of blood T cells in healthy people across ages. Study-level findings and limits: Changes seen in expanded clonotypes were possibly confounded by donor CMV status left unknown.

The junction had 4 bases not matched to a gene; V was cut back by 5 bases and J by 0 bases. Germline CDR1 and CDR2: SQVTM and ANQGSEA. This CDR3 region has 14 residues. The authors ran a second PCR of 7 to 11 cycles using a sample-barcoded 5' primer and a J-beta primer mix. TCRdb analysed the 5' RACE reads with MiXCR anew, one entry per CDR3 protein. The table lists approximately 800,000 distinct CDR3 sequences, about 45% of them singletons, with 15% to 20% in the top ten. Many counts were recorded for this clonotype. Its antigen is not identified. The sequence derives from a man at least 80 years old in good health. Sequencing was carried out using blood. The V call is TRBV29-1, the J call TRBJ2-1; 7 bases fit TRBD2. The CDR3 DNA sequence: TGCAGCGTTAAAGCTAGCGGCTCCTACAATGAGCAGTTCTTC. Protein sequence: CSVKASGSYNEQFF.